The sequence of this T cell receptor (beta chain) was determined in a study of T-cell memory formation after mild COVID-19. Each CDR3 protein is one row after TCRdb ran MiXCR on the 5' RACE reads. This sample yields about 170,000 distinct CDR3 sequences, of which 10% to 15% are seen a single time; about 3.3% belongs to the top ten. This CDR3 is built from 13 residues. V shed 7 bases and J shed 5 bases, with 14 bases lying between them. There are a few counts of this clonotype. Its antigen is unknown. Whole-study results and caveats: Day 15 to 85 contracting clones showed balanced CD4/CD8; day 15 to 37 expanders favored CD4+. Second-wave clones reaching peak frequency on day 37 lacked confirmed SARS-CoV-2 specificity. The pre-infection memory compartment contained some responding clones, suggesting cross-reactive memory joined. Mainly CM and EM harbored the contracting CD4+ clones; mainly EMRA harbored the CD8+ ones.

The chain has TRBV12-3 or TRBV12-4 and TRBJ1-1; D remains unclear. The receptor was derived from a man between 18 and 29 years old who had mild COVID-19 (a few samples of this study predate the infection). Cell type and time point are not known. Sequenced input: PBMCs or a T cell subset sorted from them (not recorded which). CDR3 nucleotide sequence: TGTGCCAGCACCAGGAGCGTCCGAACTGAAGCTTTCTTT. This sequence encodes CASTRSVRTEAFF.